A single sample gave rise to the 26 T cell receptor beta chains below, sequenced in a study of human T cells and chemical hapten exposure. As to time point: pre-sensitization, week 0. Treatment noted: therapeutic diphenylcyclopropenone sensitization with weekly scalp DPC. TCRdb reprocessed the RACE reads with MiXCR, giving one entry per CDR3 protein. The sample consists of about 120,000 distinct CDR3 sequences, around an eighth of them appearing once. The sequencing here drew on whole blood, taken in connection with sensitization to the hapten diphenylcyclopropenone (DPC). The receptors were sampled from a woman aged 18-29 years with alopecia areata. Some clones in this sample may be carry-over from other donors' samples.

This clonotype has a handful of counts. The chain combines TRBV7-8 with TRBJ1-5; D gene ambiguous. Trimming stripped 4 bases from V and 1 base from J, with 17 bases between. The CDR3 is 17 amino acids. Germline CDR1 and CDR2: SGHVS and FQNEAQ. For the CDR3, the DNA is TGTGCCAGCAGCTCCGCGTCGAACGGATGGAGCAATCAGCCCCAGCATTTT. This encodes CASSSASNGWSNQPQHF.

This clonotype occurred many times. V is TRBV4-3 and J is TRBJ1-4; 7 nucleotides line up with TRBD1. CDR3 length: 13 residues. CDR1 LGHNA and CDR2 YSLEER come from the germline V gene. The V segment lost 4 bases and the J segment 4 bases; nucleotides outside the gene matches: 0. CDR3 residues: CASSRDSNEKLFF. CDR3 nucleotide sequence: TGCGCCAGCAGCCGGGACAGTAATGAAAAACTGTTTTTT.

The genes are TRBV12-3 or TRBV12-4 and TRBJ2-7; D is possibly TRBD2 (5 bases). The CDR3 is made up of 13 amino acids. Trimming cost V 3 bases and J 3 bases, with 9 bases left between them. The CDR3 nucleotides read TGTGCCAGCAGTTTTGCCGGGAACTACGAGCAGTACTTC. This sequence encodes CASSFAGNYEQYF.

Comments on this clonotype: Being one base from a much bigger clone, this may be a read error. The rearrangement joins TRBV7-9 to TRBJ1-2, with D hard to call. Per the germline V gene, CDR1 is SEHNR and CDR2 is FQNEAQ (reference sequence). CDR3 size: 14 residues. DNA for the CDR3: TGTGCCAGCAGCTCGGGCCCCCCGCCCTATGGCTACATCTTC. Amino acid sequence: CASSSGPPPYGYIF.

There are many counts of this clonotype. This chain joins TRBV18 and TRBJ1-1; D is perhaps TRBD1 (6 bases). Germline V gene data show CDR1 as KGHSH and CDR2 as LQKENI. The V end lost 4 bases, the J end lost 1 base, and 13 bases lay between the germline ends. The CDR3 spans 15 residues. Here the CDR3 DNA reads TGTGCCAGCTCACTACAGGGACGGACGAACACTGAAGCTTTCTTT. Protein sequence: CASSLQGRTNTEAFF.

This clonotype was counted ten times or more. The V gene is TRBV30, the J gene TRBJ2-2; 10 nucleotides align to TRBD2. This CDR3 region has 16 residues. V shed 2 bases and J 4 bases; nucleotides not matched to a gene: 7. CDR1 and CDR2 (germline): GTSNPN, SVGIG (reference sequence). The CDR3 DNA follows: TGTGCCTGGAGTCTCCCAGCGGGGGGGCCCACCGGGGAGCTGTTTTTT. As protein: CAWSLPAGGPTGELFF.

Here the CDR3 DNA reads TGTGCCAGCAGCTTAGTTGCAGGGGGACTCTATAATTCACCCCTCCACTTT. Translating gives CASSLVAGGLYNSPLHF. This chain links TRBV7-2 with TRBJ1-6, with TRBD1 matching 7 bases. V gave up 1 base and J gave up 3 bases; unmatched junction bases: 6. The CDR3 has 17 amino acids. Looked up from germline, CDR1 is SGHTA and CDR2 is FQGNSA.

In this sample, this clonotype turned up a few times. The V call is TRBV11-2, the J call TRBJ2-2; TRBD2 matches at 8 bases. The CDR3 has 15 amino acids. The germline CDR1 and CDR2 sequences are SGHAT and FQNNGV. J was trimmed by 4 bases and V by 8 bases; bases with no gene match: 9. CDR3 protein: CASSTGGRTTGELFF. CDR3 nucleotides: TGTGCCAGCTCGACGGGGGGGCGGACCACCGGGGAGCTGTTTTTT. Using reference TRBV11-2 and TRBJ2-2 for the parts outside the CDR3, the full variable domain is EAGVAQSPRYKIIEKRQSVAFWCNPISGHATLYWYQQILGQGPKLLIQFQNNGVVDDSQLPKDRFSAERLKGVDSTLKIQPAKLEDSAVYLCASSTGGRTTGELFFGEGSRLTVL.

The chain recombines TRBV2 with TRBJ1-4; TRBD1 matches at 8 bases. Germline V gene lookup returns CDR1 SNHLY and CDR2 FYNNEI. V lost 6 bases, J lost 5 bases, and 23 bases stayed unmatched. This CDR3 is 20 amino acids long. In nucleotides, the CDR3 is TGTGCCAGCAGAGCCAAGGCCGGACAGGGAATGGGTTGGGTGAATGAAAAACTGTTTTTT. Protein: CASRAKAGQGMGWVNEKLFF.

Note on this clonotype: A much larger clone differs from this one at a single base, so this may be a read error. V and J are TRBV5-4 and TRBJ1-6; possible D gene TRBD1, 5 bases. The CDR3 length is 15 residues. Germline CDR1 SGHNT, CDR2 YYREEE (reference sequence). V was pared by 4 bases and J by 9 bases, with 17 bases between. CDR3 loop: CASSLKQGFRSPLHF. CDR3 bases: TGTGCCAGCAGCCTTAAGCAGGGATTCCGTTCACCCCTCCACTTT.

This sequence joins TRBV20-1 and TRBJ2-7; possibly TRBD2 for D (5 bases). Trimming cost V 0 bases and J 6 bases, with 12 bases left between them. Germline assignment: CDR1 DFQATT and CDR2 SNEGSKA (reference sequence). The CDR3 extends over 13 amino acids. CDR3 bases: TGCAGTGCTAGAGATCCGGAGGTGGGCGAGCAGTACTTC. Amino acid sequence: CSARDPEVGEQYF.

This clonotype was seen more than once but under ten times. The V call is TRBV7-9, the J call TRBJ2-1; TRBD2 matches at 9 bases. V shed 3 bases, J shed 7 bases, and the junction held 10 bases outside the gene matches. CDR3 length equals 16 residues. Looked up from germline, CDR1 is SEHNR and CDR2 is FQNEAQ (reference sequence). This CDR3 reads CASSFPVNSGGNEQFF. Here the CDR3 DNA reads TGTGCCAGCAGCTTTCCCGTCAATAGCGGGGGAAATGAGCAGTTCTTC.

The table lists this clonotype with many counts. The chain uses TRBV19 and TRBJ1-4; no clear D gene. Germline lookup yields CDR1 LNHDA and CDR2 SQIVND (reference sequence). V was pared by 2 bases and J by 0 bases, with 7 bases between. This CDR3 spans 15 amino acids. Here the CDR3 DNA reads TGTGCCAGTAGTATATACATCACAACTAATGAAAAACTGTTTTTT. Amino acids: CASSIYITTNEKLFF.

The CDR3 protein is CASSQLTVSYEQYF. CDR3 DNA sequence: TGCGCCAGCAGCCAGCTAACAGTATCCTACGAGCAGTACTTC. The rearrangement joins TRBV4-3 to TRBJ2-7; D gene uncertain. This CDR3 region has 14 residues. Trimming cost V 3 bases and J 1 base, with 10 bases left between them. CDR1 and CDR2 (germline): LGHNA, YSLEER.

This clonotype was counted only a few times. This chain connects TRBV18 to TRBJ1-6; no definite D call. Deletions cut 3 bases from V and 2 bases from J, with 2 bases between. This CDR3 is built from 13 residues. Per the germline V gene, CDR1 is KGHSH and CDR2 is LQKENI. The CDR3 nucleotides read TGTGCCAGCTCACCGACCTATAATTCACCCCTCCACTTT. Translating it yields CASSPTYNSPLHF.

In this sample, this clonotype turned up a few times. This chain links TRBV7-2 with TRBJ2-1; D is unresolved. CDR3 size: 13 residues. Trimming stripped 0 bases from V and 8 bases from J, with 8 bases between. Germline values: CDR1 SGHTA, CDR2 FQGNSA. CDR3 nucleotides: TGTGCCAGCAGCTTAGCGCTGAGAGATGAGCAGTTCTTC. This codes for CASSLALRDEQFF.

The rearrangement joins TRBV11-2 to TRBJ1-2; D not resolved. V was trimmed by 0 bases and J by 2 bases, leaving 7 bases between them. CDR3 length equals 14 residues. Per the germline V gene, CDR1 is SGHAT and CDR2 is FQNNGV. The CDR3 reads CASSLEVGNYGYTF. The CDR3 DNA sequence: TGTGCCAGCAGCTTAGAGGTGGGCAACTATGGCTACACCTTC. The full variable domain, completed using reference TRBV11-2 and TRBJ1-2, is EAGVAQSPRYKIIEKRQSVAFWCNPISGHATLYWYQQILGQGPKLLIQFQNNGVVDDSQLPKDRFSAERLKGVDSTLKIQPAKLEDSAVYLCASSLEVGNYGYTFGSGTRLTVV.

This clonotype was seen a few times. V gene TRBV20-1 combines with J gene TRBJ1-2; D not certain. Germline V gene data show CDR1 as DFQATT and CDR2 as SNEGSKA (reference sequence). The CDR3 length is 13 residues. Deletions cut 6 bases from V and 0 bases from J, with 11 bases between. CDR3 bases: TGCAGTGCCTCCGACATAGCTAACTATGGCTACACCTTC. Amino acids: CSASDIANYGYTF.

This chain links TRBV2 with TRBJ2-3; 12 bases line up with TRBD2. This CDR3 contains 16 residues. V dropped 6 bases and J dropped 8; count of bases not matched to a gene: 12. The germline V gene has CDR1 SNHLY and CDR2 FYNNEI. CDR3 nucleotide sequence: TGTGCCAGCAGAGACACTAGCGGGGGGTGGGCCTCTACGCAGTATTTT. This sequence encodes CASRDTSGGWASTQYF.

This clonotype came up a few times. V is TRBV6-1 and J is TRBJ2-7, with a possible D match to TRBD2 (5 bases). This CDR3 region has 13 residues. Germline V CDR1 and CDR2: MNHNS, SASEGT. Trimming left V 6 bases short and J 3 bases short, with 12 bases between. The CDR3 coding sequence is TGTGCCAGCAGGGACCAACGGGACTACGAGCAGTACTTC. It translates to CASRDQRDYEQYF.

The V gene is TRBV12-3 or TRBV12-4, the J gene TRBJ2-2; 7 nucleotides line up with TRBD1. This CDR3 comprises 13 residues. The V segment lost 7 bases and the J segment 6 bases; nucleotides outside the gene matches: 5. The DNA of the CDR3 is TGTGCCAGCACCACGGACAGGCCCGGGGAGCTGTTTTTT. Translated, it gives CASTTDRPGELFF.

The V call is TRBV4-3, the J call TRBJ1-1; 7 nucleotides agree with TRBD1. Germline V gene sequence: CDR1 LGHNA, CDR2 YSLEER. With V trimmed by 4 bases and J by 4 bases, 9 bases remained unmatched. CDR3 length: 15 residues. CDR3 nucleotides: TGCGCCAGCAGCCTTCGGGGCAGGGGGGGCACTGAAGCTTTCTTT. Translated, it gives CASSLRGRGGTEAFF.

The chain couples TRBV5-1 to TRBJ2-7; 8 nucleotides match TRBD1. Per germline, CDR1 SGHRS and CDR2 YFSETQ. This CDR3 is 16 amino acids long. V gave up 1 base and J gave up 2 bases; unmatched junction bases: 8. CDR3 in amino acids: CASSLQTGAQTYEQYF. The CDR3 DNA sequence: TGCGCCAGCAGCTTGCAGACAGGGGCCCAGACCTACGAGCAGTACTTC.

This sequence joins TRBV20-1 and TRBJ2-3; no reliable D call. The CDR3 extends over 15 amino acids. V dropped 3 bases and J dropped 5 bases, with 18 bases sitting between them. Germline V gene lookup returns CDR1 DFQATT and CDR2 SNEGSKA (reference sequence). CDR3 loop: CSARSPRGWGDTQYF. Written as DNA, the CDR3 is TGCAGTGCTAGGTCCCCCCGCGGATGGGGAGATACGCAGTATTTT.

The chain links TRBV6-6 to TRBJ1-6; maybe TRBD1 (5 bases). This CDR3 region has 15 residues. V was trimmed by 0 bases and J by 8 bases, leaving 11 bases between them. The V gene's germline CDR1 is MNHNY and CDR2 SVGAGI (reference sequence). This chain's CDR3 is CASSYSSTGDSPLHF. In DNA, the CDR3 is TGTGCCAGCAGTTACTCGTCAACAGGAGATTCACCCCTCCACTTT.

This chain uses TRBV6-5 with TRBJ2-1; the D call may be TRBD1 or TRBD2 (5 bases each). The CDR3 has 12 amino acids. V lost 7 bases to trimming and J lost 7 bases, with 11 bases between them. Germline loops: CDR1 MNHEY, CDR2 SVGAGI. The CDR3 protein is CASTRDGNEQFF. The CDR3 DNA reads TGTGCCAGCACCCGGGACGGGAATGAGCAGTTCTTC.